The 20 T cell receptor beta chains presented below share a single source sample, sequenced in a study of T cell responses to AZD1222 COVID-19 vaccine. Assay: immunoSEQ multiplex PCR; the TCRdb copy retains only in-frame clones and omits some. Of about 130,000 clones in the sample, about 94% were seen once. The material was peripheral blood, obtained on day 0 of AZD1222 vaccination. The receptors come from an adult in good health.

The genes are TRBV11-2 and TRBJ2-1, with 9 bases that match TRBD2. Per germline, CDR1 SGHAT and CDR2 FQNNGV. The ends lost 5 bases at V and 6 bases at J; junction bases unmatched: 8. The CDR3 has 15 amino acids. The CDR3 protein is CASSPWRGGLNEQFF. For the CDR3, the DNA is TGTGCCAGCAGCCCATGGCGGGGGGGCCTCAATGAGCAGTTCTTC.

The chain recombines TRBV6-5 with TRBJ2-7, with 9 bases lining up with TRBD1. With 4 bases clipped from V and 7 bases from J, the junction kept 8 bases outside the gene matches. CDR1 and CDR2 (germline): MNHEY, SVGAGI. The CDR3 is 14 amino acids. DNA for the CDR3: TGTGCCAGCAGTTCCTGGGACAGGGTCGGGGAGCAGTACTTC. This gives the protein CASSSWDRVGEQYF.

This clone was counted a single time. The chain is built from TRBV4-1 and TRBJ2-7; weak D call: TRBD2 (6 bases). The CDR3 runs to 16 residues. V lost 0 bases and J lost 2, with 14 bases in between. Germline lookup yields CDR1 MGHRA and CDR2 YSYEKL. The CDR3 here is CASSQDPGTSAYEQYF. The DNA for the CDR3 is TGCGCCAGCAGCCAAGATCCCGGGACTTCAGCCTACGAGCAGTACTTC.

The gene calls are TRBV7-9 and TRBJ1-2, with unresolved D. The germline CDR1 and CDR2 sequences are SEHNR and FQNEAQ (reference sequence). This CDR3 contains 12 residues. V was trimmed by 5 bases and J by 7 bases, leaving 11 bases between them. The CDR3 sequence: CASSPPVGGYTF. The CDR3 coding sequence is TGTGCCAGCAGCCCCCCTGTTGGTGGCTACACCTTC.

This chain joins TRBV6-5 and TRBJ1-4; D uncertain. The CDR3 covers 15 residues. Trimming removed 6 bases at V and 5 bases at J, with 16 bases between. CDR1 is MNHEY and CDR2 is SVGAGI in the germline V gene. CDR3 sequence reads: CASSSDFSLNEKLFF. As DNA, the CDR3 is TGTGCCAGCAGCTCGGACTTCTCTCTGAATGAAAAACTGTTTTTT.

The chain carries TRBV19 and TRBJ2-3; TRBD2 agrees at 7 bases. The V gene end was trimmed by 7 bases and the J gene end by 4 bases; junction bases not matched to a gene: 8. CDR3 size: 14 residues. CDR1 LNHDA and CDR2 SQIVND come from the germline V gene (reference sequence). The CDR3 DNA is TGTGCCAGTACCCTGACTAGCCGCCCAGATACGCAGTATTTT. Translating it yields CASTLTSRPDTQYF.

The gene calls are TRBV27 and TRBJ1-6; the D gene is possibly TRBD1 (5 bases). The CDR3 is 20 amino acids. Trimming removed 7 bases at V and 7 bases at J, with 32 bases between. Germline CDR1 reads MNHEY; CDR2 reads SMNVEV (reference sequence). The chain's CDR3 is CASKDIVGGWNTRTNSPLHF. The CDR3 coding sequence is TGTGCCAGCAAGGATATCGTCGGGGGTTGGAATACCCGAACCAATTCACCCCTCCACTTT.

Of note for this clone: At one of its ends the junction is not consistent with the germline gene, which may arise from a read error. The V gene is TRBV6-5, the J gene TRBJ2-7, with 8 positions matching TRBD1. The CDR3 covers 15 residues. Germline lookup yields CDR1 MNHEY and CDR2 SVGAGI. The chain's CDR3 is CASSDSGTGLREQYF. The DNA for the CDR3 is TGTGCCAGCAGTGACTCCGGGACAGGCCTTAGGGAGCAGTACTTC.

The chain links TRBV7-9 to TRBJ1-2, with 8 bases lining up with TRBD1. The CDR3 consists of 12 residues. From germline, CDR1 is SEHNR and CDR2 FQNEAQ (reference sequence). In nucleotides, the CDR3 is TGTGCGGGCAGGGGGCCACACTATGGCTACACCTTC. Translating gives CAGRGPHYGYTF. The full variable domain, completed using reference TRBV7-9 and TRBJ1-2, is DTGVSQNPRHKITKRGQNVTFRCDPISEHNRLYWYRQTLGQGPEFLTYFQNEAQLEKSRLLSDRFSAERPKGSFSTLEIQRTEQGDSAMYLCAGRGPHYGYTFGSGTRLTVV.

V usage is TRBV5-4 and J usage is TRBJ1-2; D may be TRBD1 (6 bases). This CDR3 has 13 residues. V was trimmed by 1 base and J by 6 bases, leaving 10 bases between them. The germline V gene encodes CDR1 SGHNT and CDR2 YYREEE (reference sequence). For the CDR3, the DNA is TGTGCCAGCAGCTTGCCGGGGGCCCATGGCTACACCTTC. This encodes CASSLPGAHGYTF.

V usage is TRBV12-5 and J usage is TRBJ1-6; D remains ambiguous. Germline V gene data show CDR1 as LGHNT and CDR2 as FRNRAP. Trimming removed 1 base from V and 10 bases from J, with 23 bases in between. The CDR3 runs 18 residues. Written as DNA, the CDR3 is TGTGCTAGTGGTTTGGAAGCCCCGGGGATTGAGCGGCCATCACCCCTCCACTTT. This codes for CASGLEAPGIERPSPLHF.

This clone was observed a handful of times. V usage is TRBV5-4 and J usage is TRBJ2-5; no reliable D call. The CDR3 has 13 residues. Germline V gene lookup returns CDR1 SGHNT and CDR2 YYREEE (reference sequence). Between the trimmed V and J ends, which lost 4 bases and 4 bases, there was a span of 11 bases. The CDR3 is CASSAEFRETQYF. DNA for the CDR3: TGTGCCAGCAGCGCCGAGTTTAGAGAGACCCAGTACTTC.

The rearrangement links TRBV5-5 to TRBJ2-5; 7 bases agree with TRBD1. Germline V gene data show CDR1 as SGHKS and CDR2 as YYEKEE (reference sequence). J gave up 2 bases and V 2 bases, and 6 bases lay outside the gene matches. The CDR3 extends over 15 amino acids. The CDR3, as DNA: TGTGCCAGCAGCTTCGACAGGGAGCGGCAAGAGACCCAGTACTTC. Encoded protein: CASSFDRERQETQYF.

This chain links TRBV6-5 with TRBJ1-1, with D uncertain. The germline gives CDR1 MNHEY, CDR2 SVGAGI. Trimming took off 4 bases at V and 1 base at J, with 13 bases between the two ends. The CDR3 is 15 residues long. The CDR3 region is CASSSPLVANTEAFF. The CDR3 DNA reads TGTGCCAGCAGTTCGCCCCTGGTTGCGAACACTGAAGCTTTCTTT.

CDR3 sequence (DNA): TGTGCCTGGAGGAACAGGGTGAGCAGCAATCAGCCCCAGCATTTT. Residues: CAWRNRVSSNQPQHF. V and J are TRBV30 and TRBJ1-5; maybe TRBD1 (6 bases). Per germline, CDR1 GTSNPN and CDR2 SVGIG (reference sequence). V was shortened by 3 bases and J by 1 base, with 13 bases between the two germline ends. This CDR3 is 15 amino acids long.

This clone was seen once. The chain couples TRBV5-1 to TRBJ1-2; 8 positions match TRBD1. This CDR3 is 15 amino acids long. Germline loops: CDR1 SGHRS, CDR2 YFSETQ. V was clipped by 0 bases and J by 6 bases; unmatched bases: 7. Here the CDR3 reads CASSLGTQGADGYTF. DNA of the CDR3: TGCGCCAGCAGCTTGGGGACTCAGGGGGCCGATGGCTACACCTTC.

The rearrangement uses TRBV15 and TRBJ1-4; 7 nucleotides line up with TRBD1. Germline CDR1 reads LNHNV; CDR2 reads YYDKDF (reference sequence). There are 14 residues in the CDR3. Trimming took 5 bases from V and 3 from J; bases not matched to a gene: 3. CDR3: CATSGGQPNEKLFF. CDR3 sequence (DNA): TGTGCCACCAGCGGGGGACAGCCTAATGAAAAACTGTTTTTT.

J is TRBJ2-5 and V is TRBV11-2, with a tentative D call TRBD2 (7 bases). The CDR3 loop spans 16 amino acids. CDR1 is SGHAT, CDR2 FQNNGV, per germline. The germline V and J ends were trimmed by 1 base and 5 bases, with 17 bases remaining between them. The CDR3 DNA reads TGTGCCAGCAGCTTAGGGGCGGGGGCGCTGGGGGAGACCCAGTACTTC. Protein sequence: CASSLGAGALGETQYF.

This chain joins TRBV19 and TRBJ2-1, with 9 bases identical to TRBD1. Germline V gene lookup returns CDR1 LNHDA and CDR2 SQIVND (reference sequence). Losses at the gene ends were 7 bases for V and 5 bases for J; bases not matched to a gene: 9. This CDR3 is built from 15 residues. This chain's CDR3 is CASTWGDRDHNEQFF. CDR3 DNA: TGTGCCAGTACCTGGGGGGACAGGGATCACAATGAGCAGTTCTTC. The whole variable domain, filled in from reference TRBV19 and TRBJ2-1, reads DGGITQSPKYLFRKEGQNVTLSCEQNLNHDAMYWYRQDPGQGLRLIYYSQIVNDFQKGDIAEGYSVSREKKESFPLTVTSAQKNPTAFYLCASTWGDRDHNEQFFGPGTRLTVL.

The genes are TRBV6-6 and TRBJ1-1, with D tentatively TRBD1 (6 bases). This CDR3 comprises 13 residues. V lost 5 bases to trimming and J lost 8 bases, with 15 bases between them. CDR1 MNHNY and CDR2 SVGAGI come from the germline V gene (reference sequence). CDR3 nucleotides: TGTGCCAGCAGTACTCACAGGGAAGGGGAAGCTTTCTTT. Translating gives CASSTHREGEAFF.